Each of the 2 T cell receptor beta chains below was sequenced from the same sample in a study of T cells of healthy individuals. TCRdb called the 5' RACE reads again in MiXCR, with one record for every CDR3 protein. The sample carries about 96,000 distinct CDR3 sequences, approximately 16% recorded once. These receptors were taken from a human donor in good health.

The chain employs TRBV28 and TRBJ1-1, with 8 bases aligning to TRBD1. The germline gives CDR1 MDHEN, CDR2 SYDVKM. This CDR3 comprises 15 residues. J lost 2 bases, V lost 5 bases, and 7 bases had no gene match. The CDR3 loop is CASSRGQVINTEAFF. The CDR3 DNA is TGTGCCAGCAGTCGGGGACAGGTGATAAACACTGAAGCTTTCTTT.

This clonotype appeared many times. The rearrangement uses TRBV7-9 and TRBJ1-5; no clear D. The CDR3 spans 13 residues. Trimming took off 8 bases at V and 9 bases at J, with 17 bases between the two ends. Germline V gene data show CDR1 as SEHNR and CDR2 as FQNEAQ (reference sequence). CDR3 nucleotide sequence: TGTGCCAGCGCCATTGTAGGGATGGGGCCCCAGCATTTT. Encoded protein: CASAIVGMGPQHF.